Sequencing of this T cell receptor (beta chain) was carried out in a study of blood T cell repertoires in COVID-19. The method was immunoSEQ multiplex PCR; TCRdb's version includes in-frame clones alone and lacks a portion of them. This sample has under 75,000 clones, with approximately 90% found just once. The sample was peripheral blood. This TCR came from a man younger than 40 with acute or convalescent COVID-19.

This chain's CDR3 is CASSLAPNQPQHF. The DNA of the CDR3 is TGTGCCAGCAGTTTGGCCCCCAATCAGCCCCAGCATTTT. The chain combines TRBV2 with TRBJ1-5; D uncertain. The V and J ends lost 5 bases and 3 bases respectively, with 8 bases between them. There are 13 residues in the CDR3. Per the germline V gene, CDR1 is SNHLY and CDR2 is FYNNEI.